Given below is one TCR beta chain in context. As yet, its antigen is unknown. This record comes from a study of beta chain features in type 1 diabetes. Study observations and caveats: VDJ junctions from type 1 diabetes patients carried fewer insertions and larger deletions. Whether TCRB rearrangement is influenced by HLA type went unresolved here. Moderate yet significant TCRB CDR3 shortening was seen in Type 1 diabetes patients in all four CD4+ subsets.

A sort by CD45RO/CCR7/CD25/CD127/CD95/CD27 yielded CD4+ naive, central memory, regulatory and stem cell-like memory cells. The entirety of the isolated RNA underwent reverse transcription, so expressed TCRB transcripts were sequenced. The read count averaged approximately 3.3 million across naive, central memory and regulatory T cell samples. The method was immunoSEQ multiplex PCR; TCRdb's version includes in-frame clones alone and lacks a portion of them. The sample has around 690,000 clones, about an eighth seen once. The source material was naive CD4+ T cells from blood. The TCR sequence derives from a man aged 25 to 40 with type 1 diabetes.

CDR3 residues: CASSPGRGAHQPQHF. The CDR3 DNA follows: TGTGCCAGCAGCCCCGGCAGGGGCGCACACCAGCCCCAGCATTTT. This chain uses TRBV7-2 with TRBJ1-5, with a weak D call TRBD1 (6 bases). Germline V gene lookup returns CDR1 SGHTA and CDR2 FQGNSA. Trimming stripped 5 bases from V and 7 bases from J, with 18 bases between. The CDR3 has 15 residues. Full variable domain (outside the CDR3, taken from reference TRBV7-2 and TRBJ1-5): GAGVSQSPSNKVTEKGKDVELRCDPISGHTALYWYRQSLGQGLEFLIYFQGNSAPDKSGLPSDRFSAERTGGSVSTLTIQRTQQEDSAVYLCASSPGRGAHQPQHFGDGTRLSIL.